One and the same sample provided the 8 T cell receptor beta chains below, sequenced in a study of T-cell memory formation after mild COVID-19. TCRdb analysed the 5' RACE reads with MiXCR anew, one entry per CDR3 protein. The sample holds more than 250,000 distinct CDR3 sequences; 15% to 20% are singletons and the top ten take more than 20%. What was sequenced was PBMCs or a T cell subset sorted from them (not recorded which). These receptor sequences come from a man between 18 and 35 years old who had mild COVID-19 (a few samples of this study predate the infection). Cell type and time point are not known.

The gene calls are TRBV12-3 or TRBV12-4 and TRBJ2-1; 9 bases match TRBD2. The trim removed 2 bases at V and 10 bases at J, leaving 3 bases unmatched. This CDR3 is 13 amino acids long. The chain's CDR3 is CASSLPSGVEQFF. The CDR3 DNA sequence: TGTGCCAGCAGTTTACCTAGCGGGGTGGAGCAGTTCTTC.

This clonotype was recorded a few times. This chain uses TRBV20-1 with TRBJ2-7, with TRBD1 matching over 10 bases. There are 15 residues in the CDR3. V lost 1 base, J lost 6 bases, and 9 bases stayed unmatched. From germline, CDR1 is DFQATT and CDR2 SNEGSKA (reference sequence). The CDR3 spells CSARARGQGTLEQYV. CDR3 sequence (DNA): TGCAGTGCTAGAGCCAGGGGACAGGGGACTCTCGAGCAGTACGTC.

This clonotype was observed a few times. The rearrangement links TRBV6-5 to TRBJ2-5; perhaps TRBD1 as D (5 bases). Trimming removed 4 bases from V and 7 bases from J, with 16 bases in between. Germline lookup yields CDR1 MNHEY and CDR2 SVGAGI. The CDR3 totals 14 residues. CDR3 in amino acids: CASSFQAAQGTQYF. CDR3 sequence (DNA): TGTGCCAGCAGTTTCCAGGCGGCCCAGGGGACCCAGTACTTC.

This clonotype was counted between two and nine times. The V gene is TRBV4-1, the J gene TRBJ2-5; D is perhaps TRBD2 (6 bases). Trimming left V 5 bases short and J 2 bases short, with 15 bases between. The germline gives CDR1 MGHRA, CDR2 YSYEKL. This CDR3 spans 15 amino acids. The CDR3 loop is CASSYGEVGQETQYF. In DNA form, the CDR3 reads TGCGCCAGCAGCTATGGGGAGGTCGGTCAAGAGACCCAGTACTTC.

This chain joins TRBV7-2 and TRBJ2-5; weak D call: TRBD1 (6 bases). The CDR3 spans 14 residues. Germline V gives CDR1 SGHTA, CDR2 FQGNSA. The ends were cut back, 4 bases at V and 4 bases at J, with 13 bases in the middle. This CDR3 is CASSYQGFGETQYF. The CDR3 coding sequence is TGTGCCAGCAGCTACCAGGGGTTTGGAGAGACCCAGTACTTC.

V is TRBV4-1 and J is TRBJ2-1; D possibly uses TRBD1 or TRBD2 (5 bases each). This CDR3 contains 14 residues. Looked up from germline, CDR1 is MGHRA and CDR2 is YSYEKL. The germline V and J ends were trimmed by 0 bases and 8 bases, with 11 bases remaining between them. CDR3 sequence (DNA): TGCGCCAGCAGCCAAGATAGGGACCTCGATGAGCAGTTCTTC. Protein sequence: CASSQDRDLDEQFF.

This chain joins TRBV30 and TRBJ2-1, with TRBD1 matching over 8 bases. The ends lost 2 bases at V and 1 base at J; junction bases unmatched: 7. This CDR3 is 16 amino acids long. Per germline, CDR1 GTSNPN and CDR2 SVGIG (reference sequence). The CDR3 DNA reads as TGTGCCTGGAGTTACAGGGGGAAGCCTTCCTACAATGAGCAGTTCTTC. It specifies CAWSYRGKPSYNEQFF.

This clonotype has a handful of counts. The rearrangement joins TRBV15 to TRBJ1-2; D is possibly TRBD1 (6 bases). The V gene's germline CDR1 is LNHNV and CDR2 YYDKDF (reference sequence). V lost 7 bases and J lost 4, with 10 bases in between. The CDR3 has 12 residues. The CDR3 DNA reads TGTGCCACCACACAACAGGGCTATGGCTACACCTTC. This translates into CATTQQGYGYTF.